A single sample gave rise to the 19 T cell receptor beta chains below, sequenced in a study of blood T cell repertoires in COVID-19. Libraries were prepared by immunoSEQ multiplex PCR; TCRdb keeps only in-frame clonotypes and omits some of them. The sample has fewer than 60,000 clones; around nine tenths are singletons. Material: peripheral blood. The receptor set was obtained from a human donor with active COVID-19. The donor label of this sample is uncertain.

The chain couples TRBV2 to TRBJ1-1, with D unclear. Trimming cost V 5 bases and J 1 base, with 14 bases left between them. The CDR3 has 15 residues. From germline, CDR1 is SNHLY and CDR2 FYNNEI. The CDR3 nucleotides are TGTGCCAGCAGTCCCGGGAAGGGATCGAACACTGAAGCTTTCTTT. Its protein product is CASSPGKGSNTEAFF.

The CDR3 DNA reads as TGTGCCAGCTCATCGACCCCTAGTGTTGGCAGGGGAGTGGGAGAGACCCAGTACTTC. Its translation is CASSSTPSVGRGVGETQYF. This rearrangement joins TRBV18 to TRBJ2-5, with D tentatively TRBD1 (6 bases). Germline CDR1 and CDR2: KGHSH and LQKENI. This CDR3 comprises 19 residues. V lost 5 bases, J lost 4 bases, and 29 bases lay in between.

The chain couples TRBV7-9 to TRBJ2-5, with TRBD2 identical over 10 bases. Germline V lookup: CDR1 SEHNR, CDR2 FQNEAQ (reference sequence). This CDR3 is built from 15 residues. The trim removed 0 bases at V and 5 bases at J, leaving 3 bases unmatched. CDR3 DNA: TGTGCCAGCAGCTTAGCAGCGGGGGGGCAGGAGACCCAGTACTTC. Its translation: CASSLAAGGQETQYF.

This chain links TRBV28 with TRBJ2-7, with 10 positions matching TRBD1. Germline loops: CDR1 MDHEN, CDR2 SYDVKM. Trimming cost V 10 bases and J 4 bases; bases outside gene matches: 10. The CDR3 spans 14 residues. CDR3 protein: CATYPRDRGYEQYF. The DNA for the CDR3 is TGTGCCACCTACCCTCGGGACAGGGGTTACGAGCAGTACTTC. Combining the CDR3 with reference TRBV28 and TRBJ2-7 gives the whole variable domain DVKVTQSSRYLVKRTGEKVFLECVQDMDHENMFWYRQDPGLGLRLIYFSYDVKMKEKGDIPEGYSVSREKKERFSLILESASTNQTSMYLCATYPRDRGYEQYFGPGTRLTVT.

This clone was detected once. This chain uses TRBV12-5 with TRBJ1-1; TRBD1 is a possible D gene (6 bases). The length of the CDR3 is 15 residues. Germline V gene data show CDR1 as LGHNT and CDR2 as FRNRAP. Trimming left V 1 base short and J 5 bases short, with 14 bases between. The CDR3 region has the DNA TGTGCTAGTGGTTTGGCGAAGGGGGTGGGTACTGAAGCTTTCTTT. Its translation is CASGLAKGVGTEAFF.

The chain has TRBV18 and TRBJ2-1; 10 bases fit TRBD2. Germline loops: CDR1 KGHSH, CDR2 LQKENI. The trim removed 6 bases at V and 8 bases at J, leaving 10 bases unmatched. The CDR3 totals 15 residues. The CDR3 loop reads CASSSVTSGADEQFF. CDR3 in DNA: TGTGCCAGCTCCTCGGTCACTAGCGGGGCCGATGAGCAGTTCTTC.

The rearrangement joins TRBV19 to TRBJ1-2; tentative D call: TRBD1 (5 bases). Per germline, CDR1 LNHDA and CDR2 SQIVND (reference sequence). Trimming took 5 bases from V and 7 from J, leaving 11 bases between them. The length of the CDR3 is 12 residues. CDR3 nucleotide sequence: TGTGCCAGTAGTCGCGGGGGGGTTGGCTACACCTTC. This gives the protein CASSRGGVGYTF.

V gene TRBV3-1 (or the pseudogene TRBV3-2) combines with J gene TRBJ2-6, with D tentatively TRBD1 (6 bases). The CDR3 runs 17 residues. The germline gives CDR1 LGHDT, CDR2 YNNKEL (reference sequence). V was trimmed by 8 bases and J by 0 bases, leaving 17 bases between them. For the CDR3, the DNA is TGTGCCAGCGGAGCGACAGGTGGTGTCTCTGGGGCCAACGTCCTGACTTTC. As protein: CASGATGGVSGANVLTF.

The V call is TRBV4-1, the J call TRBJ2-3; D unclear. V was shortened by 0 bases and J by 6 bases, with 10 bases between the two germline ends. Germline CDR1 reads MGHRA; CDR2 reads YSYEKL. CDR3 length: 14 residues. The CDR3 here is CASSQDRYRDTQYF. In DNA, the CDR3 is TGCGCCAGCAGCCAAGATCGTTATCGGGATACGCAGTATTTT.

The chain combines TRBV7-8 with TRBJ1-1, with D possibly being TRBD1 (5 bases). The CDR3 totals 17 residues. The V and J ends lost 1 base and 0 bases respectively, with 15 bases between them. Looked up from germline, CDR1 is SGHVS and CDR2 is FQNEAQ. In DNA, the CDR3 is TGTGCCAGCAGCTTAGAAGGGGTAGGGGCCCTGAACACTGAAGCTTTCTTT. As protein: CASSLEGVGALNTEAFF. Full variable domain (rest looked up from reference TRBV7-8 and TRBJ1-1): GAGVSQSPRYKVAKRGQDVALRCDPISGHVSLFWYQQALGQGPEFLTYFQNEAQLDKSGLPSDRFFAERPEGSVSTLKIQRTQQEDSAVYLCASSLEGVGALNTEAFFGQGTRLTVV.

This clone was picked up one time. CDR3 sequence reads: CASSVDPGGNTIYF. The DNA of the CDR3 is TGTGCCAGCAGCGTAGACCCAGGGGGAAACACCATATATTTT. The V gene is TRBV9, the J gene TRBJ1-3, with TRBD1 as a possible D gene (5 bases). V lost 0 bases to trimming and J lost 4 bases, with 8 bases between them. Germline CDR1 SGDLS, CDR2 YYNGEE. The length of the CDR3 is 14 residues.

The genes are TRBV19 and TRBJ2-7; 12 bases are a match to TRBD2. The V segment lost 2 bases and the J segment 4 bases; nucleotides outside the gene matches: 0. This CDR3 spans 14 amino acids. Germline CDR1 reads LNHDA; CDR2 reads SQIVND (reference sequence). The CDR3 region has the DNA TGTGCCAGTAGTATACTAGCGGGAGGGTACGAGCAGTACTTC. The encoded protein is CASSILAGGYEQYF.

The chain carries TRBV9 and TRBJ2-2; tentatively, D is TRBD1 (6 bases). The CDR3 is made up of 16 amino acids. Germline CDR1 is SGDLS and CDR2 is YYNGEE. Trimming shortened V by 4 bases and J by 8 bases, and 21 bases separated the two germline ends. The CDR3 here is CASSPHGDISLGELFF. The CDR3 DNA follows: TGTGCCAGCAGCCCCCATGGGGACATATCCCTTGGGGAGCTGTTTTTT.

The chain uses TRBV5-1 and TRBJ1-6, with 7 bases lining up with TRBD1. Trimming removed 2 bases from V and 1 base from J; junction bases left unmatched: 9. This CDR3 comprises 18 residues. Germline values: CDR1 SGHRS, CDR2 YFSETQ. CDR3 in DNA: TGCGCCAGCAGCTTAGAACCGACAGGGAGGTCCTATAATTCACCCCTCCACTTT. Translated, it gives CASSLEPTGRSYNSPLHF.

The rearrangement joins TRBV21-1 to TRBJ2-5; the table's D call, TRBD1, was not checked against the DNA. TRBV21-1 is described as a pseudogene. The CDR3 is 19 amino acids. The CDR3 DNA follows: TGTGCCAGCAGCAAATCGTTCTCTACAGGGGGCGACGTTAAAGAGACCCAGTACTTC. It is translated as CASSKSFSTGGDVKETQYF.

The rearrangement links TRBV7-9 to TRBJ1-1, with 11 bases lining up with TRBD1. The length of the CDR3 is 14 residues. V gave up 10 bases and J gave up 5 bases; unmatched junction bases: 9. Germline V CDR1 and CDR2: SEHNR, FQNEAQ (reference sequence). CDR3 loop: CATLRDRGSTEAFF. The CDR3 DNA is TGTGCCACCCTCCGGGACAGGGGGTCGACTGAAGCTTTCTTT.

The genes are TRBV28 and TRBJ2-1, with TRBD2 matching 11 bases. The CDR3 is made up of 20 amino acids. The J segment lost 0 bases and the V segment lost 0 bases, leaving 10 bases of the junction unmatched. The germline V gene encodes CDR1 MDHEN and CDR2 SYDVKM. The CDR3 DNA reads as TGTGCCAGCAGTTTATGGCTAGCGGGAGGTCTCTCAAGCTCCTACAATGAGCAGTTCTTC. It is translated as CASSLWLAGGLSSSYNEQFF.

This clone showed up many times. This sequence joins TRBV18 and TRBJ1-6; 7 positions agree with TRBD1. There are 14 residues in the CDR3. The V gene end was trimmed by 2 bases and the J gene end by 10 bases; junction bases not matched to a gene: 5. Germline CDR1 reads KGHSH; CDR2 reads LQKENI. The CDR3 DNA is TGTGCCAGCTCACCAGACAGGGAACGCTCACCCCTCCACTTT. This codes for CASSPDRERSPLHF.

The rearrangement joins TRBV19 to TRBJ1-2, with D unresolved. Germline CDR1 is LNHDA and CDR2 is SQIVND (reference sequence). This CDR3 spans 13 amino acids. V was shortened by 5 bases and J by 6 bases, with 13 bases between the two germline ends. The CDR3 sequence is CASSERTRNGYTF. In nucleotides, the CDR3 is TGTGCCAGTAGTGAAAGGACTCGCAATGGCTACACCTTC.